This T cell receptor beta chain was found in a study of cytomegalovirus exposure and HLA in healthy donors. Regarding the study as a whole: Certain sequence variants were highly shared and formed a cluster, and this cluster was likely a sequencing artifact.

With 4 bases removed from V and 4 bases from J, the gap between germline ends came to 10 bases. Germline V gene lookup returns CDR1 SGHRS and CDR2 YFSETQ. This CDR3 contains 13 residues. PCR primers comprised 60 Vbeta and 13 Jbeta primers. Some clones are missing from TCRdb's copy, which holds only in-frame ones; the method was immunoSEQ multiplex PCR. The sample contains about 110,000 clones, roughly 80% of which appear only once. On this clone: Its antigen remains unknown.

What was sequenced was PBMCs. V usage is TRBV5-1 and J usage is TRBJ2-3; D is ambiguous. This clonotype was sampled from a woman in her thirties in good health and CMV-seronegative. The chain's CDR3 is CASSPVVPDTQYF. As DNA, the CDR3 is TGCGCCAGCAGCCCGGTTGTCCCAGATACGCAGTATTTT.